This TCR beta chain appears in the sequencing data of a study of blood T cell repertoires in COVID-19. Across the study: PBMCs, B-cell-depleted T cells, or T cells were the source of the cDNA or gDNA that made up the material.

Trimming removed 0 bases from V and 6 bases from J, with 12 bases in between. The CDR3 is 15 residues long. Germline CDR1 SGHRS, CDR2 YFSETQ. This clone was recorded only once. As handled by the study authors: Estimation of nucleated cell counts was performed using reference gene primer amplification. This table comes from immunoSEQ multiplex PCR, and its TCRdb copy is limited to in-frame clones, with some not included. V, J and clone size were drawn from that table, and D and trimming were deduced from the DNA. The sample lists 150,000 to 200,000 clones, more than 70% occurring once. Participants spanned ages about 18 to 95 years and resided in 24 US areas. What the recovered Cohort 3 donors had was two negative PCRs, clearance, or symptom resolution.

The origin of this receptor is a middle-aged man who had recovered from COVID-19. The material sequenced was PBMCs or T cells enriched from blood (not recorded which). The chain couples TRBV5-1 to TRBJ2-2; D gene unclear. The CDR3 reads CASSLVSVGAGELFF. CDR3 DNA sequence: TGCGCCAGCAGCTTGGTGTCGGTGGGCGCCGGGGAGCTGTTTTTT.